This entry lists 21 T cell receptor beta chains sequenced from one sample in a study of T cells in localized non-small cell lung cancer (dated by TCRdb to 2018 to 2021). Libraries were made using the immunoSEQ multiplex PCR assay. TCRdb holds this immuneACCESS table with in-frame rearrangements only. Some clones are missing; in checked studies, unresolved V genes explain under half, and the rest has no known cause. The sample data list around 26,000 clones, and about 91% of these were observed just once. The ten most abundant clones make up 4.2% of the sample. The sample consisted of peripheral blood, taken before any cancer treatment. Receptors were obtained from a female donor older than 55 with stage II squamous cell lung carcinoma.

V gene TRBV19 combines with J gene TRBJ1-6; 8 positions match TRBD1. CDR1 and CDR2 from the germline V gene are LNHDA and SQIVND (reference sequence). Trimming cost V 3 bases and J 7 bases; bases outside gene matches: 5. This CDR3 has 15 residues. CDR3 bases: TGTGCCAGTAGTATCCGGGACAGGTTCAATTCACCCCTCCACTTT. Translating it yields CASSIRDRFNSPLHF.

V and J are TRBV5-1 and TRBJ2-3; 12 nucleotides agree with TRBD2. Germline CDR1 and CDR2: SGHRS and YFSETQ. The V segment lost 5 bases and the J segment 4 bases; nucleotides outside the gene matches: 14. This CDR3 has 18 residues. The CDR3 protein is CASRRPALAGGYADTQYF. CDR3 DNA: TGCGCCAGCAGAAGGCCGGCACTAGCGGGGGGTTATGCAGATACGCAGTATTTT.

This clone was observed a single time. This chain connects TRBV11-3 to TRBJ2-1, with TRBD2 matching 10 bases. The CDR3 has 15 residues. Unmatched junction bases numbered 7, after V lost 2 bases and J lost 9 bases. Germline CDR1 and CDR2: SGHNT and YENEEA. The CDR3 protein is CASSLRSGGAREQFF. CDR3 coding DNA: TGTGCCAGCAGCTTAAGGAGCGGGGGGGCCCGTGAGCAGTTCTTC.

This chain links TRBV19 with TRBJ1-2, with TRBD1 matching over 8 bases. V lost 3 bases to trimming and J lost 4 bases; unmatched junction nucleotides: 7. The CDR3 is 15 amino acids. Germline CDR1 and CDR2: LNHDA and SQIVND (reference sequence). The chain's CDR3 is CASSIWTGKTYGYTF. The CDR3 nucleotides read TGTGCCAGTAGTATTTGGACAGGGAAAACCTATGGCTACACCTTC.

The chain uses TRBV7-8 and TRBJ2-3; D not resolved. Germline V gene data show CDR1 as SGHVS and CDR2 as FQNEAQ. The CDR3 is 17 amino acids. Trimming took off 6 bases at V and 2 bases at J, with 21 bases between the two ends. CDR3 bases: TGTGCCAGCAGTCCCCCCGATGTTCGGACGTCCACAGATACGCAGTATTTT. This gives the protein CASSPPDVRTSTDTQYF.

The chain is built from TRBV5-5 and TRBJ2-7, with D tentatively TRBD2 (6 bases). CDR1 and CDR2 from the germline V gene are SGHKS and YYEKEE (reference sequence). CDR3 length: 15 amino acids. V shed 2 bases and J shed 0 bases, with 12 bases lying between them. CDR3 bases: TGTGCCAGCAGCTTCAGCGGGCCAAGCTCCTACGAGCAGTACTTC. This gives the protein CASSFSGPSSYEQYF. Combining the CDR3 with reference TRBV5-5 and TRBJ2-7 gives the whole variable domain DAGVTQSPTHLIKTRGQQVTLRCSPISGHKSVSWYQQVLGQGPQFIFQYYEKEERGRGNFPDRFSARQFPNYSSELNVNALLLGDSALYLCASSFSGPSSYEQYFGPGTRLTVT.

This rearrangement joins TRBV5-1 to TRBJ1-1; possibly TRBD1 for D (6 bases). This CDR3 is built from 17 residues. Germline CDR1 reads SGHRS; CDR2 reads YFSETQ. Deletions cut 4 bases from V and 7 bases from J, with 26 bases between. The CDR3 sequence: CASSVDVVGGSALEAFF. The CDR3 coding sequence is TGCGCCAGCAGCGTGGACGTCGTGGGGGGCTCCGCGCTTGAAGCTTTCTTT.

V usage is TRBV7-8 and J usage is TRBJ1-3, with D tentatively TRBD1 (5 bases). Deletions cut 0 bases from V and 0 bases from J, with 18 bases between. Germline values: CDR1 SGHVS, CDR2 FQNEAQ. This CDR3 is 19 amino acids long. CDR3 nucleotide sequence: TGTGCCAGCAGCTTAGCGGGGGTCCCCCAAAGACGCTCTGGAAACACCATATATTTT. It specifies CASSLAGVPQRRSGNTIYF.

The rearrangement uses TRBV2 and TRBJ2-1; a weak D match, TRBD2 (5 bases). V was clipped by 1 base and J by 4 bases, with 20 bases between them. Germline CDR1 and CDR2: SNHLY and FYNNEI. The length of the CDR3 is 18 residues. The CDR3 region has the DNA TGTGCCAGCAGTGAAGGGGGAGCGCGGCACCCAGGTTACAATGAGCAGTTCTTC. This encodes CASSEGGARHPGYNEQFF.

This clone has a single count. The rearrangement uses TRBV7-3 and TRBJ2-6, with no clear D. V gave up 2 bases and J gave up 4 bases, with 6 bases separating them. Germline CDR1 reads SGHTA; CDR2 reads FQGTGA. This CDR3 region has 14 residues. The CDR3, as DNA: TGTGCCAGCAGCTTACATGGAGGGGCCAACGTCCTGACTTTC. As protein: CASSLHGGANVLTF.

This rearrangement joins TRBV6-4 to TRBJ2-1, with 13 positions matching TRBD2. V shed 4 bases and J 10 bases; nucleotides not matched to a gene: 7. Germline V gene lookup returns CDR1 MRHNA and CDR2 SNTAGT. This CDR3 spans 15 amino acids. The CDR3 region has the DNA TGTGCCAGCAGTGCGGGACTAGCGGGGTCAGAGGAGCAGTTCTTC. This translates into CASSAGLAGSEEQFF.

The chain carries TRBV5-1 and TRBJ2-7, with 8 bases that match TRBD1. Germline V CDR1 and CDR2: SGHRS, YFSETQ. The CDR3 spans 14 residues. Unmatched junction bases numbered 4, after V lost 4 bases and J lost 1 base. CDR3 bases: TGCGCCAGCAGCACAGGACAGGGTTCCTACGAGCAGTACTTC. This codes for CASSTGQGSYEQYF.

This clone has just one count. The chain uses TRBV5-1 and TRBJ1-2; possible D gene TRBD1, 5 bases. This CDR3 spans 13 amino acids. The V end was cut by 0 bases, the J end by 4 bases, with 7 bases between. CDR1 is SGHRS, CDR2 YFSETQ, per germline. DNA of the CDR3: TGCGCCAGCAGCTTGGGGGACGGCTATGGCTACACCTTC. It is translated as CASSLGDGYGYTF.

In this sample, this clone turned up a few times. The chain employs TRBV5-1 and TRBJ1-1, with 10 nucleotides matching TRBD1. V dropped 0 bases and J dropped 4; count of bases not matched to a gene: 3. The germline V gene encodes CDR1 SGHRS and CDR2 YFSETQ. CDR3 length: 15 residues. The CDR3: CASSLEDRGVTEAFF. CDR3 coding DNA: TGCGCCAGCAGCTTGGAGGACAGGGGGGTCACTGAAGCTTTCTTT.

This chain joins TRBV19 and TRBJ2-3; 8 nucleotides agree with TRBD2. Germline trimming cut 1 base from V and 3 bases from J; bases unmatched to any gene: 6. The CDR3 extends over 16 amino acids. Germline loops: CDR1 LNHDA, CDR2 SQIVND (reference sequence). DNA for the CDR3: TGTGCCAGTAGTATAGGAAGCAGCGGGAGAACAGATACGCAGTATTTT. Protein: CASSIGSSGRTDTQYF.

The chain is built from TRBV10-1 and TRBJ1-2; tentatively, D is TRBD1 (5 bases). V was cut by 3 bases and J by 4 bases, with 24 bases left in between. The CDR3 has 18 amino acids. Germline values: CDR1 WNHNN, CDR2 SYGVQD (reference sequence). The CDR3 loop reads CASSDYPGPTFGGYGYTF. DNA of the CDR3: TGCGCCAGCAGTGATTATCCGGGACCTACCTTCGGAGGCTATGGCTACACCTTC.

This sequence joins TRBV2 and TRBJ2-5; the D gene is possibly TRBD2 (6 bases). The CDR3 covers 15 residues. The V end lost 6 bases, the J end lost 2 bases, and 16 bases lay between the germline ends. Germline-derived CDR1 and CDR2 are SNHLY and FYNNEI. CDR3 in amino acids: CASSPPAGFQETQYF. CDR3 nucleotide sequence: TGTGCCAGCAGCCCACCCGCGGGGTTTCAAGAGACCCAGTACTTC. The complete variable domain, with remaining parts taken from reference TRBV2 and TRBJ2-5, reads EPEVTQTPSHQVTQMGQEVILRCVPISNHLYFYWYRQILGQKVEFLVSFYNNEISEKSEIFDDQFSVERPDGSNFTLKIRSTKLEDSAMYFCASSPPAGFQETQYFGPGTRLLVL.

The rearrangement links TRBV4-2 to TRBJ2-4, with 11 bases lining up with TRBD2. The ends lost 3 bases at V and 11 bases at J; junction bases unmatched: 6. The CDR3 loop spans 14 amino acids. Germline V CDR1 and CDR2: LGHNA, YNFKEQ. The CDR3: CASSHPTSGAVQYF. CDR3 nucleotide sequence: TGTGCCAGCAGCCACCCGACTAGCGGGGCTGTTCAGTACTTC.

The chain is built from TRBV10-3 and TRBJ2-7; TRBD1 matches 8 bases. Trimming removed 4 bases from V and 4 bases from J; junction bases left unmatched: 3. Per the germline V gene, CDR1 is ENHRY and CDR2 is SYGVKD. CDR3 length: 13 residues. Here the CDR3 reads CAISGQGRYEQYF. DNA for the CDR3: TGTGCCATCAGTGGACAGGGGAGGTACGAGCAGTACTTC.

The gene calls are TRBV28 and TRBJ1-2; TRBD1 might be the D (6 bases). The V end lost 4 bases, the J end lost 6 bases, and 9 bases lay between the germline ends. Germline values: CDR1 MDHEN, CDR2 SYDVKM. This CDR3 comprises 12 residues. In DNA form, the CDR3 reads TGTGCCAGCAGTTCAACAGGGAATGGCTACACCTTC. Encoded protein: CASSSTGNGYTF.

The chain uses TRBV5-5 and TRBJ1-5, with a possible D match to TRBD1 (5 bases). The length of the CDR3 is 13 residues. Germline V gene data show CDR1 as SGHKS and CDR2 as YYEKEE (reference sequence). V lost 2 bases and J lost 4, with 7 bases in between. The CDR3 spells CASSFDRNQPQHF. CDR3 DNA: TGTGCCAGCAGCTTTGACAGAAATCAGCCCCAGCATTTT.